These 10 T cell receptor beta chains share one sample of origin, sequenced in a study of T cells in Graves' hyperthyroidism and ophthalmopathy. RNA transcripts yielded amplified TCR beta CDR3 regions. HTBI primers drove first-round RT-PCR of the TCR CDR3. TCRdb redid the calling of the multiplex PCR reads with MiXCR, one entry per CDR3 protein. The sample lists nearly 600,000 distinct CDR3 sequences, over 12% seen once, with approximately 6.4% in the top ten. Sample: blood. Source of these receptors: a woman under 30 with Graves' ophthalmopathy.

The rearrangement uses TRBV18 and TRBJ2-5, with 8 bases lining up with TRBD1. Germline-derived CDR1 and CDR2 are KGHSH and LQKENI. The CDR3 extends over 15 amino acids. Trimming removed 1 base from V and 1 base from J; junction bases left unmatched: 2. Here the CDR3 reads CASSPRGQAQETQYF. The CDR3 region has the DNA TGTGCCAGCTCACCACGGGGACAGGCCCAAGAGACCCAGTACTTC.

The rearrangement uses TRBV6-5 and TRBJ2-1; the D is unclear. The CDR3 runs 16 residues. CDR1 MNHEY and CDR2 SVGAGI come from the germline V gene. The V end was cut by 4 bases, the J end by 2 bases, with 15 bases between. The CDR3 sequence is CASSWSSGGAYNEQFF. The CDR3 DNA sequence: TGTGCCAGCAGTTGGTCGTCAGGCGGAGCCTACAATGAGCAGTTCTTC.

This clonotype was detected many times. The J gene is TRBJ2-7, the V gene TRBV24-1; D is unresolved. Germline V gene data show CDR1 as KGHDR and CDR2 as SFDVKD. This CDR3 has 11 amino acids. With 7 bases removed from V and 2 bases from J, the gap between germline ends came to 5 bases. The DNA of the CDR3 is TGTGCCACCAGCGATGCCTACGAGCAGTACTTC. Translated: CATSDAYEQYF.

This clonotype came up a few times. The CDR3 sequence: CASSVGTGKETQYF. CDR3 coding DNA: TGTGCCAGCAGCGTAGGGACAGGAAAAGAGACCCAGTACTTC. The gene calls are TRBV9 and TRBJ2-5; 7 nucleotides align to TRBD1. Trimming cost V 0 bases and J 3 bases; bases outside gene matches: 2. Germline CDR1 reads SGDLS; CDR2 reads YYNGEE. CDR3 length equals 14 residues.

This clonotype was observed at least ten times. This sequence joins TRBV5-1 and TRBJ1-1; D is ambiguous. Germline V gene data show CDR1 as SGHRS and CDR2 as YFSETQ. CDR3 length equals 15 residues. Between the trimmed V and J ends, which lost 3 bases and 0 bases, there was a span of 12 bases. CDR3 DNA: TGCGCCAGCAGCTGGACGCCTTTTTTGAACACTGAAGCTTTCTTT. Residues: CASSWTPFLNTEAFF.

In this sample, this clonotype turned up many times. This chain joins TRBV7-2 and TRBJ1-5, with unresolved D. The CDR3 is 14 residues long. Trimming removed 1 base at V and 6 bases at J, with 10 bases between. Germline CDR1 SGHTA, CDR2 FQGNSA. CDR3 nucleotide sequence: TGTGCCAGCAGCTTAGGCATACCCAGTCAGCCCCAGCATTTT. Translated, it gives CASSLGIPSQPQHF.

The chain recombines TRBV20-1 with TRBJ1-4; D may be TRBD1 (5 bases). Trimming left V 6 bases short and J 3 bases short, with 17 bases between. The CDR3 is 15 amino acids. CDR1 and CDR2 (germline): DFQATT, SNEGSKA (reference sequence). CDR3: CSAPTVGDSNEKLFF. CDR3 coding DNA: TGCAGTGCCCCGACAGTAGGGGATTCTAATGAAAAACTGTTTTTT.

This clonotype showed up many times. The chain couples TRBV7-8 to TRBJ2-7; D unresolved. Germline loops: CDR1 SGHVS, CDR2 FQNEAQ. V was clipped by 1 base and J by 7 bases, with 11 bases between them. The CDR3 loop spans 13 amino acids. DNA for the CDR3: TGTGCCAGCAGCTTAGGGCCTATAGGAGAGCAGTACTTC. Residues: CASSLGPIGEQYF.

V usage is TRBV18 and J usage is TRBJ2-1; weak D call: TRBD1 (6 bases). This CDR3 is built from 16 residues. Per the germline V gene, CDR1 is KGHSH and CDR2 is LQKENI. Trimming took 3 bases from V and 7 from J, leaving 19 bases between them. The CDR3 region has the DNA TGTGCCAGCTCACCCGAACAGGGAGACCAGGGGAATGAGCAGTTCTTC. It is translated as CASSPEQGDQGNEQFF.

In its sample, this clonotype was seen many times. V is TRBV7-8 and J is TRBJ2-3; TRBD2 aligns across 8 bases. CDR3 length: 20 amino acids. Germline CDR1 reads SGHVS; CDR2 reads FQNEAQ. V shed 1 base, J shed 1 base, and the junction held 16 bases outside the gene matches. The CDR3 nucleotides are TGTGCCAGCAGCTTAGGCACTGGGGTGGGAGCGGGAGTAGGCACAGATACGCAGTATTTT. Residues: CASSLGTGVGAGVGTDTQYF.